This T cell receptor (beta chain) emerged from a study of post-analysis software for immune sequencing data. For the study at large: The cohort encompassed relapsing-remitting, secondary progressive and progressive-relapsing multiple sclerosis disease courses.

Turning to this clonotype: Antigen specificity is unknown.

General study points: A significant reduction in normalized Chao1 diversity was observed in multiple sclerosis patients versus controls. Strong co-clustering by F measure was seen for same-batch samples. Patients showed TRBV5-6, TRBV5-1 and TRBV20-1 among 4 or 5 TRBV segments more frequent than in controls.

TCR beta cDNA libraries had unique molecular identifiers. cDNA molecules numbering 400,000 to 550,000 came from approximately 0.91 to 9.4 million T cells. TCRdb re-derived calls from the PCR reads in MiXCR, one entry per CDR3 protein. Among fewer than 550,000 distinct CDR3 sequences listed, around a third were seen once. This CDR3 has 15 amino acids. The ends were cut back, 7 bases at V and 2 bases at J, with 12 bases in the middle. The germline V gene encodes CDR1 SNHLY and CDR2 FYNNEI. V is TRBV2 and J is TRBJ2-6; no firm D call. This sequence originates from a girl under 18 with multiple sclerosis. Sequences were obtained from blood. The CDR3 loop reads CASIRRIAGANVLTF. In nucleotides, the CDR3 is TGTGCCAGCATCAGAAGGATTGCTGGGGCCAACGTCCTGACTTTC.